This is a list of T cell receptor beta chains from one sample in a study of T cell repertoires in cytomegalovirus infection. TCRdb fed the reads into MiXCR, producing one record per CDR3 protein. The repertoire holds under 200,000 distinct CDR3 sequences, with approximately 9.6% as singletons. Sequencing input: PBMCs. These receptors were collected from a human donor in good health (CMV status not recorded). Some clones in this sample may be carry-over from other donors' samples. Both conserved end residues are part of each CDR3. The D gene is left open where the match is weak. Only part of the rows carry a size: once, few, many, or a class if the clone is expanded.

v_gene,d_gene,j_gene,abundance,CDR3aa,CDR3nt
TRBV7-2,TRBD2,TRBJ2-7,many,CASSLGGPPGSYEQYF,TGTGCCAGCAGCTTGGGAGGGCCCCCGGGATCCTACGAGCAGTACTTC
TRBV6-5,.,TRBJ2-7,many,CASSYSSGGYEQYF,TGTGCCAGCAGTTACTCGTCCGGGGGTTACGAGCAGTACTTC
TRBV7-8,TRBD2,TRBJ2-3,many,CASSQKAGLAGPADTQYF,TGTGCCAGCAGTCAAAAAGCGGGGCTAGCGGGGCCGGCAGATACGCAGTATTTT
TRBV28,.,TRBJ1-2,.,CASSPLKQWTSYGYTF,TGTGCCAGCAGTCCTTTAAAACAGTGGACCTCATATGGCTACACCTTC
TRBV27,.,TRBJ1-2,many,CASSPSRGQWIVKGHGYTF,TGTGCCAGCAGTCCCAGCCGCGGACAGTGGATCGTAAAGGGGCATGGCTACACCTTC
TRBV29-1,.,TRBJ1-1,few,CSVELRGGRTEAFF,TGCAGCGTTGAGCTTAGGGGCGGGCGCACTGAAGCTTTCTTT
TRBV7-9,.,TRBJ1-5,many,CASSPLRVGGNQPQHF,TGTGCCAGCAGCCCCCTGAGGGTGGGGGGCAATCAGCCCCAGCATTTT
TRBV7-2,.,TRBJ2-7,many,CASSLDRLDEQYF,TGTGCCAGCAGCTTAGACAGGCTAGACGAGCAGTACTTC
TRBV20-1,.,TRBJ1-3,.,CSAKASSGGNTIYF,TGCAGTGCTAAGGCTTCCTCAGGAGGAAACACCATATATTTT
TRBV7-8,.,TRBJ1-2,many,CASSPARVNYGYTF,TGTGCCAGCAGCCCCGCCAGAGTGAACTATGGCTACACCTTC
TRBV13,.,TRBJ1-2,.,CASSLRGVDYGYTF,TGTGCCAGCAGCTTACGAGGGGTCGACTATGGCTACACCTTC
TRBV7-9,.,TRBJ2-1,many,CASTKSGAGSNEQFF,TGTGCCAGCACCAAATCCGGCGCGGGGTCAAATGAGCAGTTCTTC
TRBV5-6,.,TRBJ1-3,few,CASSFWYSGNTIYF,TGTGCCAGCAGCTTTTGGTACTCTGGAAACACCATATATTTT
TRBV7-9,.,TRBJ1-5,many,CASSLEGKPQHF,TGTGCCAGCAGCTTAGAGGGGAAGCCCCAGCATTTT
TRBV7-9,.,TRBJ1-5,many,CASSLQGFNQPQHF,TGTGCCAGCAGCTTACAGGGCTTCAATCAGCCCCAGCATTTT
TRBV20-1,.,TRBJ2-3,.,CSALGGPDTQYF,TGCAGTGCCCTTGGCGGACCAGATACGCAGTATTTT
TRBV5-6,.,TRBJ1-1,few,CASSWQYPFNTEAFF,TGTGCCAGCAGCTGGCAATACCCGTTCAACACTGAAGCTTTCTTT
TRBV7-2,.,TRBJ2-3,many,CASSLGPSDTQYF,TGTGCCAGCAGCTTAGGCCCCTCGGATACGCAGTATTTT
TRBV10-3,TRBD1,TRBJ1-4,.,CAISAGQGGEKLFF,TGTGCCATCAGTGCGGGACAGGGTGGGGAAAAACTGTTTTTT
TRBV6-5,.,TRBJ2-1,few,CASSYSPAHIVGNEQFF,TGTGCCAGCAGTTACTCCCCAGCGCACATCGTAGGCAATGAGCAGTTCTTC
TRBV20-1,TRBD2,TRBJ2-3,.,CSARDWGGSPADTQYF,TGCAGTGCTAGAGATTGGGGCGGGAGTCCAGCAGATACGCAGTATTTT
TRBV28,.,TRBJ2-1,many,CASSLGGGPQFF,TGTGCCAGCAGTTTGGGGGGGGGGCCGCAGTTCTTC
TRBV14,.,TRBJ1-2,.,CASSQQSLGGYTF,TGTGCCAGCAGCCAACAATCCTTAGGTGGCTACACCTTC
TRBV6-1,.,TRBJ2-1,many,CASTLGAYNEQFF,TGTGCCAGCACCCTTGGCGCCTACAATGAGCAGTTCTTC
TRBV5-1,TRBD2,TRBJ2-3,.,CASSLGSSGGTTDTQYF,TGCGCCAGCAGCTTGGGATCGAGCGGGGGTACAACAGATACGCAGTATTTT
TRBV19,.,TRBJ1-1,few,CASRQDRNTEAFF,TGTGCCAGTAGACAAGACAGGAACACTGAAGCTTTCTTT
TRBV25-1,.,TRBJ2-5,.,CASSELVGVETQYF,TGTGCCAGCAGTGAATTGGTTGGGGTGGAGACCCAGTACTTC
TRBV7-2,.,TRBJ2-1,many,CASSLRNRNNEQFF,TGTGCCAGCAGTTTAAGGAACAGAAACAATGAGCAGTTCTTC
TRBV7-9,.,TRBJ1-6,many,CASSLHDRQTRPNSPLHF,TGTGCCAGCAGCCTACACGATCGACAGACCCGGCCTAATTCACCCCTCCACTTT
TRBV27,.,TRBJ2-3,many,CASSSRVGIITDTQYF,TGTGCCAGCAGTTCGCGGGTGGGGATTATCACAGATACGCAGTATTTT
TRBV27,.,TRBJ2-2,few,CASSVGDSTGELFF,TGTGCCAGCTCCGTGGGCGATAGCACCGGGGAGCTGTTTTTT
TRBV7-9,TRBD1,TRBJ2-7,many,CASSFGTGPAEQYF,TGTGCCAGCAGCTTTGGGACAGGTCCAGCCGAGCAGTACTTC
TRBV20-1,TRBD2,TRBJ2-1,many,CSARPGLAALSSYNEQFF,TGCAGTGCTAGACCGGGACTAGCGGCCCTGAGCTCCTACAATGAGCAGTTCTTC
TRBV7-8,.,TRBJ1-1,many,CASSLVTVSTEAFF,TGTGCCAGCAGCTTAGTGACAGTTTCCACTGAAGCTTTCTTT
TRBV19,.,TRBJ2-1,.,CASSPTDYNEQFF,TGTGCCAGTAGCCCGACAGACTACAATGAGCAGTTCTTC
TRBV7-2,.,TRBJ2-7,many,CASSPRSSYEQYF,TGTGCCAGCAGCCCCAGGAGCTCCTACGAGCAGTACTTC
TRBV7-2,TRBD1,TRBJ2-2,many,CAGTANTGELFF,TGTGCCGGGACAGCGAACACCGGGGAGCTGTTTTTT
TRBV7-2,TRBD2,TRBJ2-1,many,CASSSRTRYNEQFF,TGTGCCAGCAGCTCCCGGACTAGATACAATGAGCAGTTCTTC
TRBV7-9,.,TRBJ2-3,few,CASQHGWATTDTQYF,TGTGCCAGCCAGCATGGCTGGGCCACCACAGATACGCAGTATTTT
TRBV4-3,.,TRBJ2-7,many,CASSPGGMGYEQYF,TGCGCCAGCAGCCCCGGAGGAATGGGGTACGAGCAGTACTTC
TRBV20-1,.,TRBJ1-5,many,CSAADRSNQPQHF,TGCAGTGCTGCGGATAGAAGCAATCAGCCCCAGCATTTT
TRBV19,.,TRBJ2-4,many,CASSIAPGLSDIQYF,TGTGCCAGTAGTATAGCCCCGGGTCTTTCGGACATTCAGTACTTC
TRBV28,TRBD1,TRBJ1-5,many,CASSEFSGQGSNQPQHF,TGTGCCAGCAGTGAATTCTCTGGACAGGGTAGCAATCAGCCCCAGCATTTT
TRBV7-2,.,TRBJ1-6,many,CASSLGGHYNSPLHF,TGTGCCAGCAGCTTAGGGGGTCACTATAATTCACCCCTCCACTTT
TRBV19,.,TRBJ2-5,few,CASSRRGEETQYF,TGTGCCAGTAGTCGAAGGGGGGAAGAGACCCAGTACTTC
TRBV10-3,.,TRBJ1-1,few,CAISGRDISMNTEAFF,TGTGCCATCAGTGGCCGGGACATATCCATGAACACTGAAGCTTTCTTT
TRBV7-2,.,TRBJ2-5,many,CASSLTNQETQYF,TGTGCCAGCAGCTTAACCAACCAAGAGACCCAGTACTTC
TRBV7-2,.,TRBJ2-1,many,CASSLGQYEQFF,TGTGCCAGCAGCTTAGGACAGTATGAGCAGTTCTTC